Reported below is one T cell receptor (beta chain). Its antigen is undetermined. Profiling relied on immunoSEQ multiplex PCR, and the TCRdb table lists in-frame clones only, not all of them. Found here are approximately 330,000 clones, roughly 93% of them singletons; the top ten hold 5.5% to 6%. This specimen belongs to a study of brain T cells in children with intractable seizures. This sample's time point: blood from clinic visit 5 months post-surgery; TSC patient then seizure free. Sequencing was limited to surgery cases with top T cell transcript signatures in brain tissue. Study results and caveats: HCMV serostatus was not known, and viral specificity came from CDR3 similarity only.

The CDR3 covers 13 residues. CDR1 SGHRS and CDR2 YFSETQ come from the germline V gene. V lost 0 bases, J lost 10 bases, and 13 bases lay in between. The V gene is TRBV5-1, the J gene TRBJ1-1; the D gene is possibly TRBD1 (5 bases). The sequenced sample was peripheral blood, obtained roughly 5 months after surgery. The source of this sequence is a boy in the first two years of life with tuberous sclerosis and intractable seizures. Here the CDR3 reads CASSLVGLSGAFF. In DNA, the CDR3 is TGCGCCAGCAGCTTGGTGGGGCTGTCCGGAGCTTTCTTT.